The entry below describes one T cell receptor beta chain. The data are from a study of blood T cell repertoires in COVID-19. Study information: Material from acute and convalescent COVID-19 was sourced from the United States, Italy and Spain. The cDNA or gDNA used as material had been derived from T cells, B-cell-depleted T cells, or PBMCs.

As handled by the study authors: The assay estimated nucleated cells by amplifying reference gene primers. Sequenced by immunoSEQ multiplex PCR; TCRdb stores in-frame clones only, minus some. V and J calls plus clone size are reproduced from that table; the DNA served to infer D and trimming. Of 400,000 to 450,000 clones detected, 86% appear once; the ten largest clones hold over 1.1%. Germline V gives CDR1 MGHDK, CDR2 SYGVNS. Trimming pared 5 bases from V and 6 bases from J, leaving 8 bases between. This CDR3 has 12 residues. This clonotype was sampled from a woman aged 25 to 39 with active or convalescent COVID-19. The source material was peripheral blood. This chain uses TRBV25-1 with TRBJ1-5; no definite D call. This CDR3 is CASSRGIQPQHF. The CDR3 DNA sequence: TGTGCCAGCAGTAGAGGGATTCAGCCCCAGCATTTT.